In its sample, the clone carrying this T cell receptor (beta chain) was seen once. The data were obtained in a study of shared clonotypes between healthy human individuals. Using immunoSEQ multiplex PCR, the repertoire was profiled, and TCRdb retains in-frame clones only, with some absent. The sample includes about 2.4 million clones, 93% of them seen just once. Unmatched junction bases numbered 15, after V lost 8 bases and J lost 4 bases. The V gene's germline CDR1 is SGHTA and CDR2 FQGTGA. CDR3 length: 17 amino acids. The sequence derives from a man aged 18 to 30 in good health. Some clones in this sample may be carry-over from other donors' samples. Source material: naive CD4+ T cells from PBMCs. Subset denoted: CD45RA+ positively selected. The chain joins TRBV7-3 to TRBJ2-1, with 9 nucleotides matching TRBD2. The CDR3 here is CASGSGGAGGGYNEQFF. The CDR3 DNA reads as TGTGCCAGCGGCTCAGGGGGAGCGGGAGGAGGTTACAATGAGCAGTTCTTC.